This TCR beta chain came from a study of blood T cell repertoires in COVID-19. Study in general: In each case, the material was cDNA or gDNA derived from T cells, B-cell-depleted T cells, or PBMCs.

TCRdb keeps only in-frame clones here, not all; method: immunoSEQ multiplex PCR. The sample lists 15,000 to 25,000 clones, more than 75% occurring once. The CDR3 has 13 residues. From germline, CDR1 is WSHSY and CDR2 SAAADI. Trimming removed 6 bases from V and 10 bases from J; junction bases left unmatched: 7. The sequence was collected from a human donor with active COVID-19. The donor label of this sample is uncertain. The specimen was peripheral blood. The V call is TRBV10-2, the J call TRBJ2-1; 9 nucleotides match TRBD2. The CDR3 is CASSAGGHSEQFF. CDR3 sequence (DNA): TGCGCCAGCAGCGCGGGGGGGCATTCAGAGCAGTTCTTC.